These T cell receptor beta chains were read from a single sample in a study of T-cell reconstitution after alpha-beta-depleted transplantation in children. From the PCR reads, TCRdb called clonotypes with MiXCR, one entry per CDR3 protein. In the table there are fewer than 350,000 distinct CDR3 sequences, 6% to 10% of which are singletons. The sample in question was peripheral blood, obtained 360 days after TCRalphabeta/CD19-depleted stem cell transplant. All receptors derive from a female patient aged 2-9 years who had a stem cell transplant for Fanconi anemia, so the T cells may come from the graft donor. The CDR3 runs from the conserved cysteine through the conserved F or W. The D gene is left open where the match is weak. Not every row has a clone size; where given, it reads once, few, many or a size class.

d_gene: NA
j_gene: TRBJ1-6
abundance: many
v_gene: TRBV28
CDR3aa: CASSPPRGYNSPLHF
CDR3nt: TGTGCCAGCAGTCCCCCAAGGGGCTATAATTCACCCCTCCACTTT

d_gene: NA
j_gene: TRBJ2-3
abundance: many
v_gene: TRBV4-2
CDR3aa: CASSQGGAADTQYF
CDR3nt: TGTGCCAGCAGCCAAGGGGGAGCCGCAGATACGCAGTATTTT

d_gene: NA
j_gene: TRBJ2-1
abundance: few
v_gene: TRBV24-1
CDR3aa: CATSDRGRGAYNEQFF
CDR3nt: TGTGCCACCAGTGATCGGGGCAGGGGCGCCTACAATGAGCAGTTCTTC

d_gene: NA
j_gene: TRBJ1-5
abundance: few
v_gene: TRBV20-1
CDR3aa: CSAIPPAREPQHF
CDR3nt: TGCAGTGCTATCCCGCCAGCCAGGGAGCCCCAGCATTTT

d_gene: NA
j_gene: TRBJ1-2
abundance: many
v_gene: TRBV7-9
CDR3aa: CASTLLGDHGYTF
CDR3nt: TGTGCCAGCACCCTGCTCGGGGACCATGGCTACACCTTC

d_gene: NA
j_gene: TRBJ2-1
abundance: many
v_gene: TRBV6-1
CDR3aa: CASSQPYSLEGIYNEQFF
CDR3nt: TGTGCCAGCAGTCAGCCCTACTCGCTTGAGGGGATTTACAATGAGCAGTTCTTC

d_gene: NA
j_gene: TRBJ2-1
abundance: NA
v_gene: TRBV11-2
CDR3aa: CASSLAPSYNEQFF
CDR3nt: TGTGCCAGCAGCCTAGCGCCCTCCTACAATGAGCAGTTCTTC

d_gene: NA
j_gene: TRBJ1-1
abundance: NA
v_gene: TRBV10-2
CDR3aa: CASARGNTEAFF
CDR3nt: TGCGCCAGCGCCCGGGGTAACACTGAAGCTTTCTTT

d_gene: NA
j_gene: TRBJ2-7
abundance: many
v_gene: TRBV10-3
CDR3aa: CAISDHTRTYEQYF
CDR3nt: TGTGCCATCAGCGATCACACACGGACCTACGAGCAGTACTTC

d_gene: NA
j_gene: TRBJ1-2
abundance: NA
v_gene: TRBV3-1
CDR3aa: CASSRLGGDLGYTF
CDR3nt: TGTGCCAGCAGCCGTCTGGGGGGCGATCTAGGCTACACCTTC

d_gene: NA
j_gene: TRBJ2-1
abundance: many
v_gene: TRBV20-1
CDR3aa: CSAMGGSNEQFF
CDR3nt: TGCAGTGCTATGGGTGGGAGCAATGAGCAGTTCTTC

d_gene: NA
j_gene: TRBJ2-7
abundance: many
v_gene: TRBV28
CDR3aa: CASRPWQGLSYEQYF
CDR3nt: TGTGCCAGCAGACCCTGGCAGGGTTTAAGCTACGAGCAGTACTTC

d_gene: TRBD1
j_gene: TRBJ1-2
abundance: few
v_gene: TRBV15
CDR3aa: CATSRAPGGRGYTF
CDR3nt: TGTGCCACCAGCAGAGCTCCAGGGGGTCGTGGCTACACCTTC

d_gene: TRBD1
j_gene: TRBJ2-2
abundance: many
v_gene: TRBV20-1
CDR3aa: CSAPHRGAGELFF
CDR3nt: TGCAGTGCTCCACACAGGGGGGCCGGGGAGCTGTTTTTT

d_gene: NA
j_gene: TRBJ1-4
abundance: few
v_gene: TRBV7-2
CDR3aa: CASSLARRGGEKLFF
CDR3nt: TGTGCCAGCAGCTTAGCGCGGAGGGGTGGCGAAAAACTGTTTTTT

d_gene: NA
j_gene: TRBJ1-3
abundance: NA
v_gene: TRBV7-9
CDR3aa: CASSLGPRHGNTIYF
CDR3nt: TGTGCCAGCAGCTTAGGCCCCAGGCATGGAAACACCATATATTTT

d_gene: TRBD1
j_gene: TRBJ1-1
abundance: many
v_gene: TRBV2
CDR3aa: CASSPLTGTGGGSTEAFF
CDR3nt: TGTGCCAGCAGTCCCTTAACCGGGACAGGGGGCGGGAGCACTGAAGCTTTCTTT

d_gene: NA
j_gene: TRBJ1-1
abundance: many
v_gene: TRBV5-1
CDR3aa: CASSLDTLGNTEAFF
CDR3nt: TGCGCCAGCAGCTTGGACACCCTGGGGAACACTGAAGCTTTCTTT

d_gene: NA
j_gene: TRBJ2-1
abundance: many
v_gene: TRBV10-3
CDR3aa: CAIKGGNEQFF
CDR3nt: TGTGCCATCAAGGGGGGCAATGAGCAGTTCTTC

d_gene: TRBD2
j_gene: TRBJ2-1
abundance: many
v_gene: TRBV15
CDR3aa: CATSRDTSVLAAYNEQFF
CDR3nt: TGTGCCACCAGCAGAGATACATCCGTACTAGCGGCTTACAATGAGCAGTTCTTC

d_gene: TRBD1
j_gene: TRBJ1-2
abundance: many
v_gene: TRBV6-1
CDR3aa: CASSEGQSINLSNYGYTF
CDR3nt: TGTGCCAGCAGTGAGGGACAGTCTATAAACCTCTCTAACTATGGCTACACCTTC

d_gene: NA
j_gene: TRBJ2-1
abundance: many
v_gene: TRBV20-1
CDR3aa: CSASSASNNEQFF
CDR3nt: TGCAGTGCTAGTTCCGCTAGCAACAATGAGCAGTTCTTC

d_gene: TRBD1
j_gene: TRBJ1-2
abundance: NA
v_gene: TRBV6-2/TRBV6-3
CDR3aa: CASSYSRGRTGIVSF
CDR3nt: TGTGCCAGCAGTTACTCGAGAGGCCGGACAGGGATCGTCTCCTTC

d_gene: TRBD2
j_gene: TRBJ2-5
abundance: many
v_gene: TRBV20-1
CDR3aa: CSARVGTSGGAGIGETQYF
CDR3nt: TGCAGTGCTAGAGTAGGGACTAGCGGGGGGGCAGGGATTGGAGAGACCCAGTACTTC

d_gene: NA
j_gene: TRBJ1-1
abundance: many
v_gene: TRBV12-3/TRBV12-4
CDR3aa: CASSFYWANTEAFF
CDR3nt: TGTGCCAGCAGTTTTTACTGGGCGAACACTGAAGCTTTCTTT

d_gene: TRBD1
j_gene: TRBJ1-2
abundance: NA
v_gene: TRBV7-9
CDR3aa: CASSSHDRVAGYTF
CDR3nt: TGTGCCAGCAGCTCGCATGACAGGGTAGCTGGCTACACCTTC

d_gene: TRBD1
j_gene: TRBJ2-5
abundance: few
v_gene: TRBV5-4
CDR3aa: CASSLGRGPQETQYF
CDR3nt: TGTGCCAGCAGCTTGGGCAGGGGGCCTCAAGAGACCCAGTACTTC

d_gene: TRBD1
j_gene: TRBJ2-7
abundance: many
v_gene: TRBV20-1
CDR3aa: CSATDRPTYEQYF
CDR3nt: TGCAGTGCTACGGACAGGCCCACCTACGAGCAGTACTTC

d_gene: TRBD1
j_gene: TRBJ2-3
abundance: NA
v_gene: TRBV4-3
CDR3aa: CASSQDGGTGSDTQYF
CDR3nt: TGCGCCAGCAGCCAAGATGGCGGGACAGGGAGCGATACGCAGTATTTT

d_gene: NA
j_gene: TRBJ2-3
abundance: few
v_gene: TRBV28
CDR3aa: CASSWQTPTDTQYF
CDR3nt: TGTGCCAGCAGTTGGCAGACACCCACAGATACGCAGTATTTT

d_gene: NA
j_gene: TRBJ2-2
abundance: NA
v_gene: TRBV11-1
CDR3aa: CASSFHGTGYTGELFF
CDR3nt: TGTGCCAGCAGCTTTCATGGTACAGGGTACACCGGGGAGCTGTTTTTT

d_gene: TRBD1
j_gene: TRBJ2-3
abundance: few
v_gene: TRBV6-1
CDR3aa: CASSVQGEDTDTQYF
CDR3nt: TGTGCCAGCAGTGTACAGGGGGAGGACACAGATACGCAGTATTTT

d_gene: NA
j_gene: TRBJ2-7
abundance: once
v_gene: TRBV18
CDR3aa: CASSPEDRDYEQYF
CDR3nt: TGTGCCAGCTCACCAGAGGACAGAGACTACGAGCAGTACTTC

d_gene: NA
j_gene: TRBJ2-1
abundance: many
v_gene: TRBV7-7
CDR3aa: CASSLAPTNEQFF
CDR3nt: TGTGCCAGCAGCTTAGCACCTACCAATGAGCAGTTCTTC

d_gene: NA
j_gene: TRBJ1-2
abundance: few
v_gene: TRBV20-1
CDR3aa: CSVGRGYYGYTF
CDR3nt: TGCAGTGTGGGGAGGGGTTACTATGGCTACACCTTC

d_gene: NA
j_gene: TRBJ2-7
abundance: few
v_gene: TRBV7-9
CDR3aa: CASSAGGKPYEQYF
CDR3nt: TGTGCCAGCAGCGCTGGGGGTAAACCCTACGAGCAGTACTTC

d_gene: NA
j_gene: TRBJ2-3
abundance: many
v_gene: TRBV6-2/TRBV6-3
CDR3aa: CASSYERTNAKGDTQYF
CDR3nt: TGTGCCAGCAGTTATGAGAGAACGAACGCGAAGGGGGATACGCAGTATTTT

d_gene: NA
j_gene: TRBJ1-2
abundance: NA
v_gene: TRBV20-1
CDR3aa: CSAGKGLNYGYTF
CDR3nt: TGCAGTGCTGGAAAAGGGCTAAACTATGGCTACACCTTC

d_gene: TRBD1
j_gene: TRBJ1-1
abundance: many
v_gene: TRBV11-2
CDR3aa: CASSPGQADAFF
CDR3nt: TGTGCCAGCAGCCCGGGACAGGCCGACGCTTTCTTT

d_gene: NA
j_gene: TRBJ1-6
abundance: NA
v_gene: TRBV6-5
CDR3aa: CASSYSKGASPLHF
CDR3nt: TGTGCCAGCAGTTACTCAAAAGGGGCTTCACCCCTCCACTTT

d_gene: NA
j_gene: TRBJ2-3
abundance: once
v_gene: TRBV7-9
CDR3aa: CASSLGRWGAGTDTQYF
CDR3nt: TGTGCCAGCAGCTTAGGTCGGTGGGGGGCTGGAACAGATACGCAGTATTTT

d_gene: NA
j_gene: TRBJ1-2
abundance: few
v_gene: TRBV6-6
CDR3aa: CASSSGTKYGYTF
CDR3nt: TGTGCCAGCAGTAGCGGGACAAAATATGGCTACACCTTC

d_gene: NA
j_gene: TRBJ2-2
abundance: medium-sized
v_gene: TRBV4-1
CDR3aa: CASSLENGYTGELFF
CDR3nt: TGCGCCAGCAGCCTCGAAAACGGGTACACCGGGGAGCTGTTTTTT

d_gene: TRBD1
j_gene: TRBJ2-1
abundance: many
v_gene: TRBV12-3/TRBV12-4
CDR3aa: CASSQGQAYNEQFF
CDR3nt: TGTGCCAGCAGTCAGGGACAGGCCTACAATGAGCAGTTCTTC

d_gene: NA
j_gene: TRBJ1-1
abundance: few
v_gene: TRBV18
CDR3aa: CASSPLRDEAFF
CDR3nt: TGTGCCAGCTCACCCCTCCGGGATGAAGCTTTCTTT

d_gene: NA
j_gene: TRBJ2-1
abundance: few
v_gene: TRBV3-1
CDR3aa: CASRSEGAWNEQFF
CDR3nt: TGTGCCAGCAGGTCGGAGGGGGCCTGGAATGAGCAGTTCTTC

d_gene: TRBD1
j_gene: TRBJ1-1
abundance: NA
v_gene: TRBV11-2
CDR3aa: CASSLYGDSLNTEAFF
CDR3nt: TGTGCCAGCAGCTTATATGGGGACAGCTTGAACACTGAAGCTTTCTTT

d_gene: NA
j_gene: TRBJ2-3
abundance: many
v_gene: TRBV20-1
CDR3aa: CSARVIAHLGYF
CDR3nt: TGCAGTGCTAGAGTAATTGCGCACCTGGGGTATTTT

d_gene: NA
j_gene: TRBJ2-1
abundance: NA
v_gene: TRBV20-1
CDR3aa: CSARRDHYNEQFF
CDR3nt: TGCAGTGCTAGGCGGGACCACTACAATGAGCAGTTCTTC

d_gene: TRBD1
j_gene: TRBJ2-2
abundance: few
v_gene: TRBV10-3
CDR3aa: CAISSGQANTGELFF
CDR3nt: TGTGCCATCAGTAGCGGACAGGCGAACACCGGGGAGCTGTTTTTT

d_gene: NA
j_gene: TRBJ2-7
abundance: NA
v_gene: TRBV18
CDR3aa: CASSPTRQSYEQYF
CDR3nt: TGTGCCAGCTCACCCACAAGACAGTCCTACGAGCAGTACTTC